This TCR beta chain was observed in a study of blood T cell repertoires in COVID-19. In the original analysis: It was from reference gene primer amplification that nucleated cell counts were estimated. Profiling relied on immunoSEQ multiplex PCR, and the TCRdb table lists in-frame clones only, not all of them. V and J calls and clone size are as listed in that table; D and trimming were resolved from the DNA. The sample carries over 400,000 clones, roughly nine tenths recorded once. Trimming cost V 6 bases and J 0 bases, with 8 bases left between them. There are 13 residues in the CDR3. Looked up from germline, CDR1 is MNHEY and CDR2 is SVGAGI. Recruitment covered about two dozen US areas and drew participants whose ages spanned roughly 18 to 90 years. Each participant's cohort was designated according to participant-reported clinical history. Recovered participants had two consecutive negative NP/OP PCR tests, healthcare professional clearance, or symptom resolution.

Sequencing was done on a sample of PBMCs or T cells enriched from blood (not recorded which). The genes are TRBV6-5 and TRBJ1-2; D gene ambiguous. The clonotype originates from a woman aged 55-70 years who had recovered from COVID-19. The chain's CDR3 is CASSLQTNYGYTF. CDR3 DNA: TGTGCCAGCAGCCTACAGACTAACTATGGCTACACCTTC.